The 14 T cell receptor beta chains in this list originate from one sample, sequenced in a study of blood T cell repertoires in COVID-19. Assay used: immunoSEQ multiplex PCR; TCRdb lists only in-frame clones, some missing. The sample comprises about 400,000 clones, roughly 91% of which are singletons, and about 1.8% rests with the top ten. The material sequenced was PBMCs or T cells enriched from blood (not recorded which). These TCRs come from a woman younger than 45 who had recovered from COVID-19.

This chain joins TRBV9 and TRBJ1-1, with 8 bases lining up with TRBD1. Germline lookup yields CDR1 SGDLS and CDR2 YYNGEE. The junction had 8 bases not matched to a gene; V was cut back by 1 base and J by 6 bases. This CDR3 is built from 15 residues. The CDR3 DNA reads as TGTGCCAGCAGCGTACGGCCGGGACAGGCGCCTGAAGCTTTCTTT. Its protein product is CASSVRPGQAPEAFF.

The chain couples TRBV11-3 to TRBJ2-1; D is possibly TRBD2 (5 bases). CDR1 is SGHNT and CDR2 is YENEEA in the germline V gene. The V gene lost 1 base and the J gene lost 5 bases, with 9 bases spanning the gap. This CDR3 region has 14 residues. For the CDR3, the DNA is TGTGCCAGCAGCTTAGGGCGGGCTAACAATGAGCAGTTCTTC. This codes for CASSLGRANNEQFF. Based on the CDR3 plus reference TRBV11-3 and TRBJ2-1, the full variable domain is EAGVVQSPRYKIIEKKQPVAFWCNPISGHNTLYWYLQNLGQGPELLIRYENEEAVDDSQLPKDRFSAERLKGVDSTLKIQPAELGDSAVYLCASSLGRANNEQFFGPGTRLTVL.

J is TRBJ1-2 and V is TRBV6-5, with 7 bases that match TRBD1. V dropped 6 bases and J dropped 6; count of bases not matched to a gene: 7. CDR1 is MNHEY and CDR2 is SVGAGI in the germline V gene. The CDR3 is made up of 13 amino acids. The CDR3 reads CASRKTGNDGYTF. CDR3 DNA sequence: TGTGCCAGCAGGAAGACAGGGAACGATGGCTACACCTTC.

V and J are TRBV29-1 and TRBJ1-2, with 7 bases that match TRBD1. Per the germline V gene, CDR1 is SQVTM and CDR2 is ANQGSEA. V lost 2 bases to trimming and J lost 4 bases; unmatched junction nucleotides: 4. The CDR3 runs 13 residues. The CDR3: CSVEFQGVYGYTF. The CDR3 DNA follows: TGCAGCGTTGAATTCCAGGGGGTCTATGGCTACACCTTC.

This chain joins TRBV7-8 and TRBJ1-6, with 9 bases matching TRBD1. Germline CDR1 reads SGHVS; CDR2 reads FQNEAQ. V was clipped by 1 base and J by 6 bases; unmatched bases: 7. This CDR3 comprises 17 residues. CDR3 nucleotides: TGTGCCAGCAGCTTAGTCCCGACAGGGGGAGGTAATTCACCCCTCCACTTT. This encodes CASSLVPTGGGNSPLHF.

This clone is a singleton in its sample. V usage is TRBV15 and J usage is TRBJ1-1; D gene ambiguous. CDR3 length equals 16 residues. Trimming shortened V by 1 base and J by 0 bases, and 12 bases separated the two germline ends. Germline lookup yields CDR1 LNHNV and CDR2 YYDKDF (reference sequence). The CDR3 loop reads CATSRGGSLLNTEAFF. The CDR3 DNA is TGTGCCACCAGCAGAGGAGGGTCCTTACTGAACACTGAAGCTTTCTTT.

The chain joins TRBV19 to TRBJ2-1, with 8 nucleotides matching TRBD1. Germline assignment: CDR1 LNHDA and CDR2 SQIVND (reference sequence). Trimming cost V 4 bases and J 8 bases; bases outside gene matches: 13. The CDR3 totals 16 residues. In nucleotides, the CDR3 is TGTGCCAGTAGTACCCAGGACAGGGCACGAGTGCATGAGCAGTTCTTC. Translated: CASSTQDRARVHEQFF.

DNA for the CDR3: TGTGCCAGCAGCCAAGAGCAGGGCGGCTACACCTTC. Protein: CASSQEQGGYTF. The rearrangement links TRBV3-1 (or the pseudogene TRBV3-2) to TRBJ1-2, with D perhaps matching TRBD1 (5 bases). CDR1 and CDR2 (germline): LGHDT, YNNKEL (reference sequence). Trimming removed 0 bases at V and 8 bases at J, with 7 bases between. The CDR3 covers 12 residues.

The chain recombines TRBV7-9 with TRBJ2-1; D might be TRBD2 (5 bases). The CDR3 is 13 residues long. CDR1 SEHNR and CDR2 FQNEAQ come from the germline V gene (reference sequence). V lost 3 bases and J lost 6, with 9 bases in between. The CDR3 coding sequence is TGTGCCAGCAGCTTGGGAGCTAGCAATGAGCAGTTCTTC. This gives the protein CASSLGASNEQFF.

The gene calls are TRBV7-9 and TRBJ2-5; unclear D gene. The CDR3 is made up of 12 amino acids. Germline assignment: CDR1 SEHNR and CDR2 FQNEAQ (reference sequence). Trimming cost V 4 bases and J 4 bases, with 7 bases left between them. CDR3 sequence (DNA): TGTGCCAGCAGCTCCTCTTTAGAGACCCAGTACTTC. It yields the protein CASSSSLETQYF.

The CDR3 loop is CASSKTGVFTEAFF. The CDR3 nucleotides read TGTGCCAGCAGTAAGACAGGGGTTTTCACTGAAGCTTTCTTT. V is TRBV6-5 and J is TRBJ1-1, with 8 bases lining up with TRBD1. CDR3 length: 14 residues. Germline V gene lookup returns CDR1 MNHEY and CDR2 SVGAGI. Germline trimming cut 5 bases from V and 4 bases from J; bases unmatched to any gene: 6.

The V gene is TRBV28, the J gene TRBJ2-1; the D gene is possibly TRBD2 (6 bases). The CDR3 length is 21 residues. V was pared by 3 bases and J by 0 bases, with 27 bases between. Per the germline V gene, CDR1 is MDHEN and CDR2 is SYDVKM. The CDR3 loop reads CASSFPLSGTTFLSSYNEQFF. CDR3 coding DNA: TGTGCCAGCAGTTTTCCCCTTAGCGGTACGACGTTCTTAAGCTCCTACAATGAGCAGTTCTTC.

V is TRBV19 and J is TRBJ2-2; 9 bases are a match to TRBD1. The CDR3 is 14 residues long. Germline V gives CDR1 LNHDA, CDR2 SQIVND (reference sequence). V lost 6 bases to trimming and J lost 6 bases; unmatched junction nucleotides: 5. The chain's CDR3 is CASRGQGGAGELFF. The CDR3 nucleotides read TGTGCCAGTAGGGGACAGGGAGGGGCCGGGGAGCTGTTTTTT.

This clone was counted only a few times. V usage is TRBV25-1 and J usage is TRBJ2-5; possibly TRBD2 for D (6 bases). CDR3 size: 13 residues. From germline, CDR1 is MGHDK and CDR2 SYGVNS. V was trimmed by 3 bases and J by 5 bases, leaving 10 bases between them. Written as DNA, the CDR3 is TGTGCCAGCAGTGAGACTAGTCGGGAGACCCAGTACTTC. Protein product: CASSETSRETQYF. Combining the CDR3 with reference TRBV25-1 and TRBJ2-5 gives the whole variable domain EADIYQTPRYLVIGTGKKITLECSQTMGHDKMYWYQQDPGMELHLIHYSYGVNSTEKGDLSSESTVSRIRTEHFPLTLESARPSHTSQYLCASSETSRETQYFGPGTRLLVL.